These T cell receptor beta chains were read from a single sample in a study of T cells in Graves' hyperthyroidism and ophthalmopathy. TCRdb re-called the multiplex PCR reads with MiXCR, one entry per CDR3 protein. The sample carries about 200,000 distinct CDR3 sequences, roughly a sixth recorded once. Specimen: blood. These receptor sequences come from a man in his fifties or sixties with Graves' hyperthyroidism. CDR3s include the opening cysteine and the closing phenylalanine or tryptophan. Fields, in order: V gene, D gene, clone size, J gene, CDR3 DNA, CDR3 protein. A D gene is named only where the DNA matches it firmly. Rows may omit the clone size; those that give it use once, few, many or a size class.

TRBV11-3	NA	many	TRBJ2-3	TGTGCCAGCAGCTCTCCCGGGGATACGCAGTATTTT	CASSSPGDTQYF
TRBV12-3/TRBV12-4	NA	many	TRBJ1-1	TGTGCCAGCAGTTTAGAGGGGGGCTGGACTGAAGCTTTCTTT	CASSLEGGWTEAFF
TRBV24-1	TRBD2	few	TRBJ2-1	TGTGCCACCAGTGCTAGCGGGAGTCAATTGTACAATGAGCAGTTCTTC	CATSASGSQLYNEQFF
TRBV30	NA	many	TRBJ2-7	TGTGCCTGGAGTCACTCCTACGAGCAGTACTTC	CAWSHSYEQYF
TRBV12-3/TRBV12-4	NA	few	TRBJ1-1	TGTGCCAGCAGCCCCCCTAGAGGGTTCACTGAAGCTTTCTTT	CASSPPRGFTEAFF
TRBV19	TRBD1	NA	TRBJ2-2	TGTGCCAGTAGTTCCTCCGGGACAGTGAACACCGGGGAGCTGTTTTTT	CASSSSGTVNTGELFF
TRBV10-3	TRBD2	many	TRBJ2-1	TGTGCCATCAGTGAGTCGGGCGGGAGAGGGCAGTTCTTC	CAISESGGRGQFF
TRBV20-1	TRBD2	NA	TRBJ2-1	TGCAGTGTCCTACCCTCCGGCGGGGGGGCGTACAATGAGCAGTTCTTC	CSVLPSGGGAYNEQFF
TRBV5-1	NA	NA	TRBJ2-7	TGCGCCAGCAGCTTACTCGGGCCTACCTACGAGCAGTACTTC	CASSLLGPTYEQYF
TRBV18	NA	many	TRBJ2-5	TGTGCCAGCTCACCCCGGGACCAAGAGACCCAGTACTTC	CASSPRDQETQYF
TRBV5-1	NA	few	TRBJ2-1	TGCGCCAGCAGCCGGGTCCAGGGCTCCCTCTACAATGAGCAGTTCTTC	CASSRVQGSLYNEQFF
TRBV12-5	NA	NA	TRBJ1-2	TGTGCTAGTGGTTTATTGACTAACTATGGCTACACCTTC	CASGLLTNYGYTF
TRBV6-2/TRBV6-3	NA	NA	TRBJ1-3	TGTGCCACATCCTCCGGCGGAAACACCATATATTTT	CATSSGGNTIYF
TRBV15	NA	many	TRBJ1-5	TGTGCCACCAGCAGAGAGTCAGCCGGGTTGAGCAATCAGCCCCAGCATTTT	CATSRESAGLSNQPQHF
TRBV7-9	NA	many	TRBJ2-3	TGTGCCAGCAGTCCGAAAGTCCCGGGCCACCGCACAGATACGCAGTATTTT	CASSPKVPGHRTDTQYF
TRBV29-1	NA	NA	TRBJ1-2	TGCAGCGTTGAAGAGCCGAGGGGCTATGGCTACACCTTC	CSVEEPRGYGYTF
TRBV7-2	NA	many	TRBJ2-7	TGTGCCAGCAGCTTAGCTGCCAGGGGGGACGAGCAGTACTTC	CASSLAARGDEQYF
TRBV12-3/TRBV12-4	NA	many	TRBJ1-2	TGTGCCAGCAGTTCTTTTTTCGACTCTGGGGGAGGAAATGGCTACACCTTC	CASSSFFDSGGGNGYTF
TRBV9	NA	few	TRBJ1-2	TGTGCCAGCAGCGTAGTTAGCCAAGCTAACTATGGCTACACCTTC	CASSVVSQANYGYTF
TRBV19	TRBD1	few	TRBJ2-7	TGTGCCAGTAGTACCCCTAACAGGGGACACGAGCAGTACTTC	CASSTPNRGHEQYF
TRBV5-1	TRBD1	NA	TRBJ2-2	TGCGCCAGCAGCATTACAGGGGGCCCCGGGGAGCTGTTTTTT	CASSITGGPGELFF
TRBV18	TRBD1	many	TRBJ2-7	TGTGCCAGCTCACCTTGGCCGGGACAGGACGACTACGAGCAGTACTTC	CASSPWPGQDDYEQYF
TRBV6-1	TRBD2	many	TRBJ2-7	TGTGCCAGCAGTGCCGAAAGCGGGAGCTTCGAGCAGTACTTC	CASSAESGSFEQYF
TRBV30	TRBD2	many	TRBJ2-7	TGTGCCTGGAGCACGGGACTAGAGGGCGAGCAGTACTTC	CAWSTGLEGEQYF
TRBV27	TRBD1	few	TRBJ1-1	TGTGGCAGCAGCCGACAGGGGGCGGTGACTGAAGCTTTCTTT	CGSSRQGAVTEAFF
TRBV18	NA	many	TRBJ2-2	TGTGCCAGCTCACAGTCTCCGAACACCGGGGAGCTGTTTTTT	CASSQSPNTGELFF
TRBV20-1	NA	NA	TRBJ2-5	TGCAGTGCCCGGCCGGGGGCGGAGACCCAGTACTTC	CSARPGAETQYF
TRBV2	TRBD2	many	TRBJ2-1	TGTGCCAGCAGGGGGACTAGCGGGAGTAGGAATGAGCAGTTCTTC	CASRGTSGSRNEQFF
TRBV5-1	NA	few	TRBJ2-5	TGCGCCAGCAGCTTCGTGGGCGGGGAAGAGACCCAGTACTTC	CASSFVGGEETQYF
TRBV9	NA	few	TRBJ2-7	TGTGCCAGCAGCGTAGATTCCAGGACCTACGAGCAGTACTTC	CASSVDSRTYEQYF
TRBV5-1	NA	many	TRBJ1-1	TGCGCCAGCAGCTTGGCCTCCGGCGAATTGAACACTGAAGCTTTCTTT	CASSLASGELNTEAFF
TRBV27	NA	few	TRBJ2-7	TGTGCCAGCAGTCTTTTGCCGACACTGTCCTACGAGCAGTACTTC	CASSLLPTLSYEQYF
TRBV5-1	TRBD2	many	TRBJ2-3	TGCGCCAGCAGCTCCCAACCGACGGGAGGCTCAGATACGCAGTATTTT	CASSSQPTGGSDTQYF
TRBV15	TRBD1	few	TRBJ1-4	TGTGCCACCAGCAGGGGGACAGGGGGAGAAAAACTGTTTTTT	CATSRGTGGEKLFF
TRBV20-1	NA	many	TRBJ1-1	TGCAGTGCTAGACAGGGTAGGGTTGAAGCTTTCTTT	CSARQGRVEAFF
TRBV7-9	NA	NA	TRBJ1-2	TGTGCCAGCAGCTTGAGGTTCTTCTATGGCTACACCTTC	CASSLRFFYGYTF
TRBV5-6	NA	NA	TRBJ1-5	TGTGCCAGCAGCTTAGAGAGGGGGTCCCAGCATTTT	CASSLERGSQHF
TRBV3-1	NA	few	TRBJ2-1	TGTGCCAGCAGCCAAGAAGCGGAGCAGTTCTTC	CASSQEAEQFF
TRBV11-3	NA	few	TRBJ1-2	TGTGCCAGCAGCCCCTCCCGACAGCCTGGCTATGGCTACACCTTC	CASSPSRQPGYGYTF
TRBV30	NA	many	TRBJ2-7	TGTGCCTGGAGGGAGCCAGGGTTCTACGAGCAGTACTTC	CAWREPGFYEQYF
TRBV27	TRBD2	NA	TRBJ2-7	TGTGCCAGCAGCCTTAGCGGGGCCACCTACGAGCAGTACTTC	CASSLSGATYEQYF
TRBV20-1	TRBD2	many	TRBJ2-3	TGCAGTGCTAGCCGACTAGCGGGAGGCACAGATACGCAGTATTTT	CSASRLAGGTDTQYF
TRBV19	TRBD1	NA	TRBJ1-1	TGTGCCAGTAGTATAACAGGGGGCTTCGCTGAAGCTTTCTTT	CASSITGGFAEAFF
TRBV20-1	NA	NA	TRBJ2-1	TGCAGTGCTAGACGCCGCGGACTGACAAGATCCTACAATGAGCAGTTCTTC	CSARRRGLTRSYNEQFF
TRBV27	NA	few	TRBJ1-6	TGTGCCAGCAGATCCGGGCTTAATTCACCCCTCCACTTT	CASRSGLNSPLHF
TRBV5-1	NA	few	TRBJ2-5	TGCGCCAGCAGCTTGGGGATGCCTCGGGAGACCCAGTACTTC	CASSLGMPRETQYF
TRBV18	NA	many	TRBJ1-1	TGTGCCAGCTCACGAATACACGAGAACACTGAAGCTTTCTTT	CASSRIHENTEAFF
TRBV5-1	TRBD2	NA	TRBJ2-7	TGCGCCAGCAGCAAGGGACTAGCGGGAGGGGAGTACGAGCAGTACTTC	CASSKGLAGGEYEQYF
TRBV11-2	TRBD2	few	TRBJ2-1	TGTGCCAGCAGCCGGGTGGGACTTAGCGGGGCTTACAATGAGCAGTTCTTC	CASSRVGLSGAYNEQFF